The sequence of this TCR beta chain was determined in a study of blood T cell repertoires in COVID-19. The CDR3 has 15 amino acids. V was cut by 5 bases and J by 2 bases, with 15 bases left in between. Per germline, CDR1 SGHAT and CDR2 FQNNGV. This clone was seen once. The protocol was immunoSEQ multiplex PCR, while the TCRdb copy is restricted to in-frame clones and leaves out a portion. In the table there are 150,000 or so clones, roughly 82% of which are singletons. The TCR comes from a woman aged 45-65 years in a cohort sampled during active or convalescent COVID-19. Sequencing was carried out using peripheral blood. J is TRBJ2-5 and V is TRBV11-2, with D perhaps matching TRBD1 (6 bases). The CDR3 nucleotides read TGTGCCAGCAGCAGAATTCCAGGGGATCAAGAGACCCAGTACTTC. It codes for CASSRIPGDQETQYF.